These T cell receptor beta chains were read from a single sample in a study of response to subunit inactivated influenza vaccine. TCRdb re-derived calls from the RT-PCR reads in MiXCR, one entry per CDR3 protein. The sample consists of approximately 680,000 distinct CDR3 sequences, 15% to 19% of them appearing once. Specimen: PBMCs from blood, collected 12 days after vaccination. These receptor sequences come from a man aged 50 or older who received an inactivated influenza vaccine. CDR3s include the opening cysteine and the closing phenylalanine or tryptophan. The order of the fields is clone size, D gene, J gene, V gene, CDR3 DNA, CDR3 protein. A D gene is named only where the DNA matches it firmly. The size of a clone is reported for some rows only, either as once, few or many, or as a class for expanded clones.

clone_size: .; d_call: TRBD2; j_call: TRBJ2-3; v_call: TRBV5-1; cdr3_nt: TGCGCCAGCAGCTTGCCTAGCGGTAGCACAGATACGCAGTATTTT; cdr3_aa: CASSLPSGSTDTQYF
clone_size: few; d_call: .; j_call: TRBJ2-5; v_call: TRBV30; cdr3_nt: TGTGCCTTCCTAACAAGGGAGACCCAGTACTTC; cdr3_aa: CAFLTRETQYF
clone_size: once; d_call: .; j_call: TRBJ1-1; v_call: TRBV7-9; cdr3_nt: TGTGCCAGCAGCACTCGGGACGGCACTGAAGCTTTCTTT; cdr3_aa: CASSTRDGTEAFF
clone_size: few; d_call: TRBD2; j_call: TRBJ2-1; v_call: TRBV11-1; cdr3_nt: TGTGCCAGCAGCTTCTACGGACTAGCAACAATCTCTCGGAATGAGCAGTTCTTC; cdr3_aa: CASSFYGLATISRNEQFF
clone_size: few; d_call: .; j_call: TRBJ2-7; v_call: TRBV5-1; cdr3_nt: TGCGCCAGCAGCCGGGACCGCCCGGACGACGAGCAGTACTTC; cdr3_aa: CASSRDRPDDEQYF
clone_size: few; d_call: TRBD2; j_call: TRBJ2-1; v_call: TRBV5-6; cdr3_nt: TGTGCCAGCAGCCGGCAAATCGGACTAGCGGGAGAAGAGCAGTTCTTC; cdr3_aa: CASSRQIGLAGEEQFF
clone_size: few; d_call: .; j_call: TRBJ2-7; v_call: TRBV12-3/TRBV12-4; cdr3_nt: TGTGCCAGCAGTTTGGGGTGGGGGGCCTACGAGCAGTACTTC; cdr3_aa: CASSLGWGAYEQYF
clone_size: .; d_call: TRBD2; j_call: TRBJ2-2; v_call: TRBV7-2; cdr3_nt: TGTGCCAGCAGCCCCCTTGGGCTAGCGGGAGGGACCGGGGAGCTGTTTTTT; cdr3_aa: CASSPLGLAGGTGELFF
clone_size: few; d_call: TRBD2; j_call: TRBJ2-1; v_call: TRBV5-1; cdr3_nt: TGCGCCAGCAGCTTGGCGTGGGGGGGACTAGCGATCGCTGAGCAGTTCTTC; cdr3_aa: CASSLAWGGLAIAEQFF
clone_size: few; d_call: .; j_call: TRBJ1-5; v_call: TRBV20-1; cdr3_nt: TGCAGTGCTATCGGACATAGCAATCAGCCCCAGCATTTT; cdr3_aa: CSAIGHSNQPQHF
clone_size: many; d_call: .; j_call: TRBJ2-7; v_call: TRBV12-3/TRBV12-4; cdr3_nt: TGTGCCAGCAGTTTAGCGCTTAGCCAATCCCGTTTCTTC; cdr3_aa: CASSLALSQSRFF
clone_size: once; d_call: .; j_call: TRBJ2-7; v_call: TRBV30; cdr3_nt: TGTGCCTGGAGTGTATCTTCCTACGAGCAGTACTTC; cdr3_aa: CAWSVSSYEQYF
clone_size: once; d_call: .; j_call: TRBJ2-3; v_call: TRBV25-1; cdr3_nt: TGTGCCAGCGCGGCGGGCACAGATACGCAGTATTTT; cdr3_aa: CASAAGTDTQYF
clone_size: few; d_call: .; j_call: TRBJ2-7; v_call: TRBV6-5; cdr3_nt: TGTGCCAGCAGTTACTCGAACCCAGGGGTTTACGAGCAGTACTTC; cdr3_aa: CASSYSNPGVYEQYF
clone_size: few; d_call: .; j_call: TRBJ2-1; v_call: TRBV4-3; cdr3_nt: TGCGCCAGCAGCCAAGATTGGACGGGGAAACCATGGGAGCAGTTCTTC; cdr3_aa: CASSQDWTGKPWEQFF
clone_size: many; d_call: TRBD1; j_call: TRBJ2-7; v_call: TRBV11-2; cdr3_nt: TGTGCCAGCAGCTCTAGACAGGGCTACGAGCAGTACTTC; cdr3_aa: CASSSRQGYEQYF
clone_size: .; d_call: .; j_call: TRBJ2-7; v_call: TRBV11-2; cdr3_nt: TGTGCCAGCAGCCTAAGAGCGGACCCGAAGTTTAGCTCCTACGAGCAGTACTTC; cdr3_aa: CASSLRADPKFSSYEQYF
clone_size: .; d_call: TRBD2; j_call: TRBJ2-1; v_call: TRBV2; cdr3_nt: TGTGCCAGCAAGGGTAGCGGGAGGGCCAAGCAGTTCTTC; cdr3_aa: CASKGSGRAKQFF
clone_size: .; d_call: .; j_call: TRBJ2-3; v_call: TRBV21-1; cdr3_nt: TGTGCCAGCAGCAAAGGTTGCGGGAGGGTCACAGATACGCAGTATTTT; cdr3_aa: CASSKGCGRVTDTQYF
clone_size: few; d_call: TRBD2; j_call: TRBJ2-2; v_call: TRBV5-1; cdr3_nt: TGCGCCAGCAGCCCTCCTAGCGGGAGGGCCCCCGGGGAGCTGTTTTTT; cdr3_aa: CASSPPSGRAPGELFF
clone_size: few; d_call: TRBD1; j_call: TRBJ2-7; v_call: TRBV7-2; cdr3_nt: TGTGCCAGCAGCTTGGACAGGGAATTCAAGCAGTACTTC; cdr3_aa: CASSLDREFKQYF
clone_size: .; d_call: .; j_call: TRBJ2-1; v_call: TRBV18; cdr3_nt: TGTGCCAGCTCACCGATGGGGGTCGACTCACGACTTTTCAATGAGCAGTTCTTC; cdr3_aa: CASSPMGVDSRLFNEQFF
clone_size: .; d_call: TRBD2; j_call: TRBJ2-1; v_call: TRBV15; cdr3_nt: TGTGCCACCGAAAATAGCGGGGGGCCCCCCTACAATGAGCAGTTCTTC; cdr3_aa: CATENSGGPPYNEQFF
clone_size: .; d_call: .; j_call: TRBJ2-2; v_call: TRBV15; cdr3_nt: TGTGCCACCAGCTCTAGACAGGCGTCCGGGGAGCTGTTTTTT; cdr3_aa: CATSSRQASGELFF
clone_size: .; d_call: .; j_call: TRBJ2-5; v_call: TRBV20-1; cdr3_nt: TGCAGTGCTAATTCTATAGGAGAGACCCAGTACTTC; cdr3_aa: CSANSIGETQYF
clone_size: .; d_call: .; j_call: TRBJ2-1; v_call: TRBV20-1; cdr3_nt: TGCAGTGCTTACCGGGACGCTTACAATGAGCAGTTCTTC; cdr3_aa: CSAYRDAYNEQFF
clone_size: few; d_call: .; j_call: TRBJ2-3; v_call: TRBV12-3/TRBV12-4; cdr3_nt: TGTGCCAGCAGTTTAAAGGGTACGCAGTATTTT; cdr3_aa: CASSLKGTQYF
clone_size: many; d_call: .; j_call: TRBJ2-2; v_call: TRBV28; cdr3_nt: TGTGCCAGCAGCCCCCCAGGGGGGCTCGGGGAGCTGTTTTTT; cdr3_aa: CASSPPGGLGELFF
clone_size: few; d_call: TRBD2; j_call: TRBJ2-1; v_call: TRBV24-1; cdr3_nt: TGTGCCACCAGCCCCACCGGGGTAGCGGGATACAATGAGCAGTTCTTC; cdr3_aa: CATSPTGVAGYNEQFF
clone_size: few; d_call: TRBD2; j_call: TRBJ2-2; v_call: TRBV7-9; cdr3_nt: TGTGCCAGCAGCTTAGCCCCCAGCGGGGGCCGAATAGGGGAGCTGTTTTTT; cdr3_aa: CASSLAPSGGRIGELFF
clone_size: few; d_call: .; j_call: TRBJ2-5; v_call: TRBV20-1; cdr3_nt: TGCAGTGCTAGAGATAAACACCAAGAGACCCAGTACTTC; cdr3_aa: CSARDKHQETQYF
clone_size: .; d_call: TRBD1; j_call: TRBJ2-2; v_call: TRBV12-3/TRBV12-4; cdr3_nt: TGTGCCAGCAGTTCCGCAGGTAGACAGGGGCTCGGGGAGCTGTTTTTT; cdr3_aa: CASSSAGRQGLGELFF
clone_size: .; d_call: TRBD2; j_call: TRBJ2-6; v_call: TRBV27; cdr3_nt: TGTGCCAGCAGTTCTCCAGCGGGAGGGTTCTCTGGGGCCAACGTCCTGACTTTC; cdr3_aa: CASSSPAGGFSGANVLTF
clone_size: .; d_call: .; j_call: TRBJ2-7; v_call: TRBV2; cdr3_nt: TGTGCCAGCAGTGATGGAAAGGCAGACCTACCGTCCTACGAGCAGTACTTC; cdr3_aa: CASSDGKADLPSYEQYF
clone_size: .; d_call: .; j_call: TRBJ1-4; v_call: TRBV28; cdr3_nt: TGTGCCAGCAGTCCGGACAGATATAATGAAAAACTGTTTTTT; cdr3_aa: CASSPDRYNEKLFF
clone_size: .; d_call: TRBD2; j_call: TRBJ2-1; v_call: TRBV10-3; cdr3_nt: TGTGCCATCACGCGGGGGGCAACCTACAATGAGCAGTTCTTC; cdr3_aa: CAITRGATYNEQFF
clone_size: .; d_call: .; j_call: TRBJ2-6; v_call: TRBV18; cdr3_nt: TGTGCCAGCTCACCCCCCTTAATACAGGCCTCTGGGGCCAACGTCCTGACTTTC; cdr3_aa: CASSPPLIQASGANVLTF
clone_size: few; d_call: TRBD2; j_call: TRBJ2-1; v_call: TRBV12-3/TRBV12-4; cdr3_nt: TGTGCCAGCAGTTCCTCCGGGACTAGCGCCAATGAGCAGTTCTTC; cdr3_aa: CASSSSGTSANEQFF
clone_size: .; d_call: TRBD1; j_call: TRBJ2-1; v_call: TRBV12-3/TRBV12-4; cdr3_nt: TGTGCCAGCAGTCGAGACAGGGGGGAGCAGTTCTTC; cdr3_aa: CASSRDRGEQFF
clone_size: few; d_call: TRBD1; j_call: TRBJ1-5; v_call: TRBV12-3/TRBV12-4; cdr3_nt: TGTGCCAGCTCCGACAGGGCCCGGAGTTCCCAGCATTTT; cdr3_aa: CASSDRARSSQHF
clone_size: .; d_call: TRBD2; j_call: TRBJ2-1; v_call: TRBV7-2; cdr3_nt: TGTGCCAGCACCCTAGGGGCGGGGGGGTACAATGAGCAGTTCTTC; cdr3_aa: CASTLGAGGYNEQFF
clone_size: .; d_call: .; j_call: TRBJ2-7; v_call: TRBV3-1; cdr3_nt: TGCGCCAGCACCGCCAAGAGGGAACTAGGGGGCTCCTACGAGCAGTACTTC; cdr3_aa: CASTAKRELGGSYEQYF